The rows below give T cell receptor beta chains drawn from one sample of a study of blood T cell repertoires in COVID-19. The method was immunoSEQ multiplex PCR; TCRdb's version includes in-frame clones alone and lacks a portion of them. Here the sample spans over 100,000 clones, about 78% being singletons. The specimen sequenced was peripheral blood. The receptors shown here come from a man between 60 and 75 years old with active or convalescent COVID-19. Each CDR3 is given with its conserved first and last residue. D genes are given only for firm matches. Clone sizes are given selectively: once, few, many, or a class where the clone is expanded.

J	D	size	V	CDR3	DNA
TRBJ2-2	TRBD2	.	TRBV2	CARGGTGELFF	TGTGCCAGGGGGGGGACCGGGGAGCTGTTTTTT
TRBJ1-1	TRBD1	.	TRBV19	CASTNRGGTEAFF	TGTGCCAGTACCAACAGGGGAGGTACTGAAGCTTTCTTT
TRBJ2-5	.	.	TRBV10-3	CAISDGGSWETQYF	TGTGCCATCAGTGATGGGGGGTCCTGGGAGACCCAGTACTTC
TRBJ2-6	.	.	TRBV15	CATSEDSGANVLTF	TGTGCCACCAGCGAGGACTCTGGGGCCAACGTCCTGACTTTC
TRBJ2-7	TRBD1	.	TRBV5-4	CASSRDRYEQYF	TGTGCCAGCAGCCGGGACAGATACGAGCAGTACTTC
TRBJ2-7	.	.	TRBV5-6	CASSLTPSNEQYF	TGTGCCAGCAGCTTAACTCCGTCCAACGAGCAGTACTTC
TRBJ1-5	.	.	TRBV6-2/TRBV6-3	CASSYSELSNQPQHF	TGTGCCAGCAGTTACTCAGAGCTGAGCAATCAGCCCCAGCATTTT
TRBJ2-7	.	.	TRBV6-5	CASSHSDTTYEQYF	TGTGCCAGCAGTCACTCTGACACAACCTACGAGCAGTACTTC
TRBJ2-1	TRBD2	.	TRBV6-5	CASRPQRGIYNEQFF	TGTGCCAGCAGACCCCAGCGGGGCATCTACAATGAGCAGTTCTTC
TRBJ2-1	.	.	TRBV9	CASSLGGLAINEQFF	TGTGCCAGCAGCTTGGGTGGGCTAGCGATCAATGAGCAGTTCTTC
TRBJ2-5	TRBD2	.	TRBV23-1	CASKGRSGSQETQYF	TGCGCCAGCAAGGGCCGTAGCGGGTCCCAAGAGACCCAGTACTTC
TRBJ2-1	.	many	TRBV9	CASSVSDNEQFF	TGTGCCAGCAGCGTATCGGACAATGAGCAGTTCTTC
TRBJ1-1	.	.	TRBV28	CASIPFEDTEAFF	TGTGCCAGCATTCCCTTCGAGGACACTGAAGCTTTCTTT
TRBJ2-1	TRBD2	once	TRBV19	CATSRLAGDNEQFF	TGTGCCACCAGCCGCCTAGCGGGAGACAATGAGCAGTTCTTC
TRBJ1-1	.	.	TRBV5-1	CASSFPSSGRGTEAFF	TGCGCCAGCAGCTTTCCCTCGTCAGGGAGGGGGACTGAAGCTTTCTTT
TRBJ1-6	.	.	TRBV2	CASALAASSYNSPLHF	TGTGCCAGCGCCTTAGCGGCGAGCTCCTATAATTCACCCCTCCACTTT
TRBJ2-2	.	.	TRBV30	CAWTLSRGVTGELFF	TGTGCCTGGACCCTCTCCAGGGGGGTCACCGGGGAGCTGTTTTTT
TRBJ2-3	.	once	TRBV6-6	CASSLAHITDTQYF	TGTGCCAGCAGTTTGGCACATATCACAGATACGCAGTATTTT
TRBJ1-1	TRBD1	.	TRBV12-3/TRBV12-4	CASSAPMTGEAFF	TGTGCCAGCAGCGCACCTATGACAGGGGAAGCTTTCTTT
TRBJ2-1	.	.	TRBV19	CASSRWTTNNEQFF	TGTGCCAGTAGTCGCTGGACTACTAACAATGAGCAGTTCTTC